Listed here are 6 T cell receptor beta chains from one sample, sequenced in a study of cytomegalovirus exposure and HLA in healthy donors (dated by TCRdb to about 2017). The library was made by the immunoSEQ multiplex PCR assay. For the multiplex PCR, a mixture combining 60 forward primers for TCR Vbeta segments and 13 reverse primers for TCR Jbeta segments was used. The clones in this table, taken by TCRdb from immuneACCESS, are in-frame only. Not every clone is retained; where verified, under half of the shortfall comes from an unresolved V gene, and the cause of the rest is unknown. Across this sample there are 100,000 to 150,000 clones, with roughly 88% seen only once. The top ten hold more than 1.5% of the sample. The sample was PBMCs. The source is a boy between 10 and 17 years old in good health and CMV-seronegative.

In its sample, this clone was seen a few times. This chain links TRBV30 with TRBJ1-1; possible D gene TRBD1, 5 bases. The length of the CDR3 is 13 residues. Germline V lookup: CDR1 GTSNPN, CDR2 SVGIG (reference sequence). Trimming shortened V by 0 bases and J by 4 bases, and 9 bases separated the two germline ends. Here the CDR3 reads CAWSVSGFTEAFF. The CDR3 DNA sequence: TGTGCCTGGAGTGTCTCAGGGTTCACTGAAGCTTTCTTT.

This chain connects TRBV5-4 to TRBJ2-5, with TRBD2 identical over 7 bases. The CDR3 spans 14 residues. After removal of 4 bases from V and 4 bases from J, the junction contained 7 bases not matched to a gene. Germline V gene sequence: CDR1 SGHNT, CDR2 YYREEE (reference sequence). The CDR3 region has the DNA TGTGCCAGCAGCCCGACGGGGGGAGGAGAGACCCAGTACTTC. Its protein product is CASSPTGGGETQYF. Together with reference TRBV5-4 and TRBJ2-5, the CDR3 gives the full variable domain: ETGVTQSPTHLIKTRGQQVTLRCSSQSGHNTVSWYQQALGQGPQFIFQYYREEENGRGNFPPRFSGLQFPNYSSELNVNALELDDSALYLCASSPTGGGETQYFGPGTRLLVL.

This sequence joins TRBV27 and TRBJ1-4; TRBD1 aligns across 8 bases. The length of the CDR3 is 16 residues. The germline gives CDR1 MNHEY, CDR2 SMNVEV (reference sequence). V lost 3 bases to trimming and J lost 0 bases; unmatched junction nucleotides: 3. CDR3: CASSFTTGATNEKLFF. The CDR3 region has the DNA TGTGCCAGCAGTTTTACGACAGGGGCAACTAATGAAAAACTGTTTTTT.

The rearrangement uses TRBV9 and TRBJ2-2; D gene ambiguous. Between the trimmed V and J ends, which lost 0 bases and 5 bases, there was a span of 8 bases. The CDR3 loop spans 14 amino acids. The germline V gene has CDR1 SGDLS and CDR2 YYNGEE. CDR3 in amino acids: CASSVGLQTGELFF. The CDR3 DNA reads as TGTGCCAGCAGCGTAGGATTACAGACCGGGGAGCTGTTTTTT.

This clone was recorded once. This sequence joins TRBV6-5 and TRBJ2-7, with 7 nucleotides matching TRBD2. This CDR3 region has 14 residues. J gave up 3 bases and V 2 bases, and 4 bases lay outside the gene matches. From germline, CDR1 is MNHEY and CDR2 SVGAGI. The CDR3, as DNA: TGTGCCAGCAGTTACCAAGCGGGGAGCTACGAGCAGTACTTC. This gives the protein CASSYQAGSYEQYF.

V usage is TRBV9 and J usage is TRBJ2-3, with D perhaps TRBD2 (5 bases). Trimming cost V 0 bases and J 0 bases, with 14 bases left between them. Germline-derived CDR1 and CDR2 are SGDLS and YYNGEE. This CDR3 has 17 residues. In DNA, the CDR3 is TGTGCCAGCAGCGTAGTTTATCCGCGGGTAAGCACAGATACGCAGTATTTT. Protein sequence: CASSVVYPRVSTDTQYF.